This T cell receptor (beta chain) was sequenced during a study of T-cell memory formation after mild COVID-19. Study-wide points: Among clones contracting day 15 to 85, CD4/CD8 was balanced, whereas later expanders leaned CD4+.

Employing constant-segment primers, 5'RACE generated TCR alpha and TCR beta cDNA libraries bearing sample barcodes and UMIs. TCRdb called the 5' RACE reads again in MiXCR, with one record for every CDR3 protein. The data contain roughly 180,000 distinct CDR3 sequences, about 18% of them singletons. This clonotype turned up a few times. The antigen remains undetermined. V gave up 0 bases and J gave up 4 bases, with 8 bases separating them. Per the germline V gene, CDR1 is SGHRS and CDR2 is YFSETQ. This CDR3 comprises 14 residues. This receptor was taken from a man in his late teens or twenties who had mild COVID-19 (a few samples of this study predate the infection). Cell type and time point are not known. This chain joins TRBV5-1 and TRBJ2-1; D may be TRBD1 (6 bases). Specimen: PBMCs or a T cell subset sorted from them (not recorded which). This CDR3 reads CASSLGQEYNEQFF. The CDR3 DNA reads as TGCGCCAGCAGCTTGGGACAGGAGTACAATGAGCAGTTCTTC. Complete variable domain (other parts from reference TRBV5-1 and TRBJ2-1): KAGVTQTPRYLIKTRGQQVTLSCSPISGHRSVSWYQQTPGQGLQFLFEYFSETQRNKGNFPGRFSGRQFSNSRSEMNVSTLELGDSALYLCASSLGQEYNEQFFGPGTRLTVL.